The clone carrying this T cell receptor (beta chain) was observed a few times. This CDR3 comprises 16 residues. V lost 4 bases to trimming and J lost 0 bases; unmatched junction nucleotides: 6. Germline V gene lookup returns CDR1 SGHRS and CDR2 YFSETQ. Participants reported their clinical history, and cohort assignment relied on those reports. The data derive from a study of blood T cell repertoires in COVID-19. About the research overall: Spain, Italy and the United States supplied samples that represented acute and convalescent COVID-19. T cells, B-cell-depleted T cells, or PBMCs supplied cDNA or gDNA.

The data were produced by immunoSEQ multiplex PCR, yet TCRdb's version contains in-frame clones alone and is incomplete. Of approximately 250,000 clones listed, approximately 89% were seen once; the top ten hold about 2.5%. J is TRBJ2-5 and V is TRBV5-1; 10 bases map to TRBD2. Sequencing input: PBMCs or T cells enriched from blood (not recorded which). This TCR came from a woman in her forties with acute COVID-19. The CDR3 loop reads CASSGNSGGNQETQYF. The CDR3 coding sequence is TGCGCCAGCAGCGGCAATAGCGGGGGGAACCAAGAGACCCAGTACTTC.